The 13 T cell receptor beta chains in this list originate from one sample, sequenced in a study of blood T cell repertoires in COVID-19. TCRdb keeps only in-frame clones here, not all; method: immunoSEQ multiplex PCR. The sample shows under 150,000 clones, approximately 84% of them seen only once. Material for sequencing was peripheral blood. These receptors came from a woman of 80 years or more with acute or convalescent COVID-19.

This chain joins TRBV5-1 and TRBJ1-5, with D perhaps matching TRBD1 (5 bases). The CDR3 spans 13 residues. Germline CDR1 and CDR2: SGHRS and YFSETQ. Trimming cost V 4 bases and J 9 bases, with 14 bases left between them. CDR3 loop: CASSPWGGPPQHF. CDR3 DNA sequence: TGCGCCAGCAGCCCCTGGGGGGGACCGCCCCAGCATTTT.

The chain carries TRBV11-2 and TRBJ2-1; tentatively, D is TRBD2 (6 bases). The V gene's germline CDR1 is SGHAT and CDR2 FQNNGV. This CDR3 region has 14 residues. Trimming removed 3 bases at V and 6 bases at J, with 12 bases between. The chain's CDR3 is CASSFGGYLNEQFF. CDR3 in DNA: TGTGCCAGCAGCTTCGGGGGATATCTCAATGAGCAGTTCTTC. Using reference TRBV11-2 and TRBJ2-1 for the parts outside the CDR3, the full variable domain is EAGVAQSPRYKIIEKRQSVAFWCNPISGHATLYWYQQILGQGPKLLIQFQNNGVVDDSQLPKDRFSAERLKGVDSTLKIQPAKLEDSAVYLCASSFGGYLNEQFFGPGTRLTVL.

The V and J genes are TRBV11-2 and TRBJ2-3, with 8 nucleotides matching TRBD2. The V and J ends lost 2 bases and 10 bases, in that order; junction bases with no gene match: 8. The germline gives CDR1 SGHAT, CDR2 FQNNGV. The CDR3 consists of 14 residues. CDR3 amino acids: CASSLSPLAGSQYF. CDR3 in DNA: TGTGCCAGCAGCTTATCTCCCTTAGCGGGGTCGCAGTATTTT.

CDR3 sequence (DNA): TGCGCCAGCAGCATGGACACTAGCTCTGGAAACACCATATATTTT. Its translation is CASSMDTSSGNTIYF. This rearrangement joins TRBV5-1 to TRBJ1-3; TRBD1 is a possible D gene (5 bases). Trimming stripped 4 bases from V and 0 bases from J, with 11 bases between. The V gene's germline CDR1 is SGHRS and CDR2 YFSETQ. CDR3 length equals 15 residues.

The gene calls are TRBV11-2 and TRBJ1-3, with D possibly matching TRBD1 (6 bases). The V gene lost 4 bases and the J gene lost 3 bases, with 13 bases spanning the gap. The CDR3 is made up of 15 amino acids. Germline assignment: CDR1 SGHAT and CDR2 FQNNGV. The CDR3 DNA sequence: TGTGCCAGCAGCTCTAGACAGGTCCTTGGAAACACCATATATTTT. It is translated as CASSSRQVLGNTIYF. The whole variable domain, remainder taken from reference TRBV11-2 and TRBJ1-3, is EAGVAQSPRYKIIEKRQSVAFWCNPISGHATLYWYQQILGQGPKLLIQFQNNGVVDDSQLPKDRFSAERLKGVDSTLKIQPAKLEDSAVYLCASSSRQVLGNTIYFGEGSWLTVV.

This rearrangement joins TRBV7-9 to TRBJ2-1, with 11 bases matching TRBD1. From germline, CDR1 is SEHNR and CDR2 FQNEAQ (reference sequence). The ends lost 1 base at V and 2 bases at J; junction bases unmatched: 1. The CDR3 extends over 16 amino acids. The CDR3 coding sequence is TGTGCCAGCAGCTTAGGGGGACAGGGGGCCTACAATGAGCAGTTCTTC. Its protein is CASSLGGQGAYNEQFF.

The DNA of the CDR3 is TGCGCCAGCAGCTCAAACGGAGCCTCTGGAAACACCATATATTTT. This encodes CASSSNGASGNTIYF. This rearrangement joins TRBV5-1 to TRBJ1-3; D not certain. This CDR3 spans 15 amino acids. Germline loops: CDR1 SGHRS, CDR2 YFSETQ. The V gene lost 3 bases and the J gene lost 0 bases, with 10 bases spanning the gap.

This chain connects TRBV4-1 to TRBJ2-1, with D perhaps matching TRBD2 (6 bases). CDR1 and CDR2 (germline): MGHRA, YSYEKL. The CDR3 is 17 amino acids. V gave up 3 bases and J gave up 0 bases, with 15 bases separating them. CDR3: CASSQFIAVGSYNEQFF. The CDR3 region has the DNA TGCGCCAGCAGCCAGTTTATAGCGGTGGGCTCCTACAATGAGCAGTTCTTC.

The chain has TRBV19 and TRBJ1-6; TRBD1 agrees at 7 bases. The germline V gene has CDR1 LNHDA and CDR2 SQIVND (reference sequence). The CDR3 contains 14 residues. Trimming cost V 5 bases and J 8 bases; bases outside gene matches: 6. The CDR3 region is CASSRQGEYSPLHF. The CDR3 DNA follows: TGTGCCAGTAGTCGACAGGGCGAGTATTCACCCCTCCACTTT.

This clone was counted a few times. V gene TRBV12-3 or TRBV12-4 combines with J gene TRBJ1-2; D is undetermined. Trimming took 4 bases from V and 3 from J, leaving 6 bases between them. The CDR3 sequence is 12 residues long. In DNA, the CDR3 is TGTGCCAGCAGTTCCCAGTACTATGGCTACACCTTC. Amino acid sequence: CASSSQYYGYTF.

V is TRBV14 and J is TRBJ1-1, with D unclear. Germline V CDR1 and CDR2: SGHDN, FVKESK. V was trimmed by 2 bases and J by 8 bases, leaving 15 bases between them. The CDR3 has 14 residues. The CDR3 loop is CASSQNRGIGEAFF. As DNA, the CDR3 is TGTGCCAGCAGCCAAAACCGGGGAATCGGCGAAGCTTTCTTT.

The chain recombines TRBV20-1 with TRBJ2-5; perhaps TRBD1 as D (6 bases). The V gene's germline CDR1 is DFQATT and CDR2 SNEGSKA (reference sequence). The CDR3 loop spans 12 amino acids. Trimming took off 3 bases at V and 3 bases at J, with 8 bases between the two ends. DNA of the CDR3: TGCAGTGCTAGTCACAGGGAAGAGACCCAGTACTTC. It specifies CSASHREETQYF.

The chain is built from TRBV30 and TRBJ2-2, with D perhaps matching TRBD2 (7 bases). The CDR3 is 15 amino acids. Germline assignment: CDR1 GTSNPN and CDR2 SVGIG (reference sequence). Trimming took 6 bases from V and 7 from J, leaving 21 bases between them. The CDR3 reads CACPAVGGRYGELFF. CDR3 DNA: TGTGCCTGCCCCGCGGTGGGGGGGCGGTACGGGGAGCTGTTTTTT.